This record covers a single TCR beta chain. Its antigen is not yet known. There are no base qualities to consult, and no much larger clone falls within one base. The cohort was made up of 666 healthy bone marrow donors. At the time of sampling, every cohort member was nominally healthy, though immune exposures that went unrecorded were likely present. The donor was CMV seronegative and was included in the group of 352 seronegative cohort members. A peripheral blood sample was collected from each donor, and TCR beta sequencing was performed on peripheral blood mononuclear cells. The Qiagen DNeasy Blood Extraction Kit was used to extract genomic DNA from the blood cell samples. Library preparation employed the immunoSEQ multiplex PCR assay. For the multiplex PCR, a mixture combining 60 forward primers for TCR Vbeta segments and 13 reverse primers for TCR Jbeta segments was used. A multiplex PCR assay on genomic DNA amplified the CDR3 region of rearranged TCR beta genes. The amplified TCR beta libraries were sequenced on the Illumina HiSeq System as 87-base-pair reads. Per the authors' processing: In a later analysis, tens of millions of unique TCR beta chains were counted across the 650 to 750 repertoires, and approximately 11 million of these chains were shared by at least two donors. Raw reads were error-corrected and collapsed into unique sequences with a nearest-neighbor algorithm that merged closely related sequences to remove PCR and sequencing errors. CDR3 sequences were aligned to IMGT reference sequences to assign V, D and J gene segments. For a sequence to be retained, a match of at least six nucleotides to both a V gene segment and a J gene segment was required. A rearrangement was called productive if the CDR3 had no stop codons and remained in frame with V and J, and every other rearrangement was called non-productive. CDR3 was defined according to IMGT convention as the region running from the second conserved V-encoded cysteine to the conserved J-encoded phenylalanine. The earlier analysis of approximately 590 of the donors excluded any sequence lacking an unambiguous match to a single V gene segment. An earlier analysis of some 610 of the donors called V segments functional above 56.7% productive rearrangements and segregating when the between-donor standard deviation exceeded 5%. A statistical classification framework was developed to diagnose cytomegalovirus status using the catalog of TCR beta chain sequences. A later analysis assigned V and J genes by comparing TCR nucleotide sequences with IMGT/GENE-DB human TR gene sequences. The TCRdist pipeline was used in a later analysis to assign CDR3 sequences and most-parsimonious VDJ recombination scenarios. In a later analysis, each TCR beta chain was defined by its CDR3 amino acid sequence together with its V-gene family, and reads lacking a unique V-gene family were excluded. To address suspected cross-contamination and a sequencing artifact, a later analysis removed several hundred highly shared, low-generation-probability nucleotide sequences. In a later analysis, a clonal expansion index for each public chain was calculated from normalized within-repertoire ranks of inferred template counts. Generation probabilities in a later analysis came from a VDJ recombination model fitted to out-of-frame rearrangements, and those results were checked against IGoR. In a later analysis, TCR-TCR, TCR-HLA and TCR-CMV co-occurrence was scored with hypergeometric tests, and a repertoire-size bias correction was applied to TCR pairs. False discovery rates were estimated in a later analysis by permuting HLA or CMV assignments 20 times. In a later analysis, co-occurring TCRs were grouped using DBSCAN, and TCRdist sequence similarity was added for clustering within HLA-allele-positive subsets. Repertoires with fewer than 30,000 or more than 120,000 public chains, plus five repertoires with anomalous nucleotide sharing, were excluded from co-occurrence clustering. Imported from immuneACCESS, the table was reduced by TCRdb to in-frame sequences with V and J called. These copies leave out some clones; in studies compared against another copy, an unresolved V gene accounts for under half, and the cause of the remainder is not known. Clone size and V and J calls were adopted from that table, with D and trimming inferred from the DNA. The sample table holds about 98,000 clones, of which 74% were seen once. The biggest ten clones account for approximately 1.8% of the sample.

The sample is drawn from a study of cytomegalovirus exposure and HLA in healthy donors (dated 2017 in TCRdb). Background for the entire study: In an earlier analysis of 550 to 750 of the donors, less than 350 Gb of sequence data and 90 million to 130 million unique TCR beta sequences from 150 million to 200 million T cells were reported. HLA typing covered class I and class II loci at four-digit resolution. Besides the first cohort of around 670 subjects, a separate validation cohort made up of 120 different subjects was used. Every repertoire in the discovery cohort had been generated on one and the same sequencing platform. A later analysis re-examined previously published TCR beta repertoires from about 700 donors and added high-resolution HLA genotyping to investigate patterns of TCR occurrence. Donor age, sex, ethnicity and CMV serostatus were compiled together with the repertoire data. An early release covering roughly 600 HLA-typed donors comprised approximately 290 gigabases of sequencing data and approximately 85 million unique TCR sequences. An earlier analysis of 587 of the donors used high-throughput TCR beta sequencing to judge whether each TCR beta V gene segment behaved as functional or pseudogenic. A handful of DR-DQ haplotypes were handled as single units for association and clustering because linkage in the cohort was strong. On average, around 240,000 unique TCR beta nucleotide sequences were sequenced per donor among fewer than 500 genotyped donors of the cohort, with 15% to 20% of those sequences being non-productive. In the later analysis, no new phenotypic data were used to find candidate immune exposures; instead, reliance was placed on TCR beta sequences and their occurrence across donors. The study aimed to test whether signatures of past pathogen exposure could be identified by cataloging public T cell receptors. To predict cytomegalovirus infection status, the study brought together high-throughput TCR immunosequencing, statistical association of individual TCRs with disease status, and machine learning. Among the roughly 430 genotyped donors, more than 70% belonged to the genetic ancestry cluster associated with self-reported Caucasian donors. Genome-wide SNP genotypes for about 65% of the roughly 670 donors were used in a later genetic analysis, which treated that subset as a discovery cohort. Typing coverage differed by locus: A, B, C, DRB1 and DQB1 were typed in roughly 620-630 donors, DQA1 in 522, DPA1 in around 610, and DPB1 in just under 480. The study used immunosequencing to profile the T cell repertoires of approximately 650 subjects and linked those repertoires to cytomegalovirus serostatus.

What the research found in general, with its limitations: Roughly uniform sequencing depth across donors was assumed in presence/absence analyses, although this assumption may not hold. A cluster of highly shared sequence variants was judged likely to be a technical artifact of the sequencing pipeline. In vitro tests confirmed that a few of the cytomegalovirus-associated TCR beta chains recognize cytomegalovirus antigens. In a later analysis, most CMV-associated TCR beta chains were found to appear HLA-restricted, with HLA associations seemingly driven largely by CMV exposure. In a later analysis, HLA-associated TCR beta chains showed more clonal expansion and lower generation probabilities than non-associated chains that were equally common. The authors suggested that the approach could potentially be extended to other disease states and immunological phenotypes. In an earlier analysis of 587 of the donors, most TCR beta V segments were observed in productive rearrangements about 87% or about 30% of the time, broadly matching IMGT annotations. In a later analysis, the rate of TCR association differed among HLA loci, with DRB1 alleles having the most associated TCRs and HLA-C alleles having the fewest. Linkage disequilibrium might explain the correlated functional status among segregating V segments, but an unknown experimental factor could not be excluded. A further reported finding was that TCR beta sequences accurately predicted the HLA-A and HLA-B alleles for most subjects in the first cohort. Cytomegalovirus status was reported to be diagnosed by the classifier with high specificity and sensitivity in both the original and validation cohorts. In a later analysis, several top co-occurrence clusters were reported to appear linked to parvovirus B19, influenza, CMV and Epstein-Barr virus. Because counts were too low, some 16 rarely observed V segments, including chromosome 9 orphons, were excluded from the earlier analysis of around 640 of the donors. At a false discovery rate of 0.05, a later analysis linked some 17,000 TCR beta sequences to specific HLA alleles. An association between a missense DCLRE1C variant and V-gene and J-gene trimming of TCR beta chains was found in a later genetic analysis and replicated in an independent cohort. In this cohort, only TCR beta chains were sequenced, and detectable features were limited by the absence of alpha or paired-chain data. CMV serostatus was the only immune exposure information available for the cohort. Because HLA typing was missing for some donors at each locus, association tests included only the typed subset. A total of 164 TCR beta chains were listed by the study as associated with cytomegalovirus. Most TCR sequences were seen in very few donors, while some public TCRs were found in many individuals. Strong co-occurrence of HLA alleles, especially DR and DQ, made assigning TCR associations to individual alleles difficult. A later genetic analysis reported fewer N-insertions in productive TCRs among donors in an Asian-associated ancestry cluster than the approximately 700-donor mean.

This clonotype was obtained from a male donor in good health and CMV-seronegative. The sample comprised PBMCs.

The DNA sequence is TGTGCCAGAGCGGGGAGCTCCTACGAGCAGTACTTC. It encodes CARAGSSYEQYF. The sequence links TRBV19 to TRBJ2-7, and 7 bases in between align with TRBD2. From the cysteine through the phenylalanine, the CDR3 covers 12 amino acids. CDR3 DNA only is kept here, 36 bases in frame from base 1. Trimming accounts for 9 bases at V and 0 bases at J, while the number of junction bases matched to no gene is 2. Looking up the germline V gene (reference sequence) yields CDR1 LNHDA and CDR2 SQIVND.